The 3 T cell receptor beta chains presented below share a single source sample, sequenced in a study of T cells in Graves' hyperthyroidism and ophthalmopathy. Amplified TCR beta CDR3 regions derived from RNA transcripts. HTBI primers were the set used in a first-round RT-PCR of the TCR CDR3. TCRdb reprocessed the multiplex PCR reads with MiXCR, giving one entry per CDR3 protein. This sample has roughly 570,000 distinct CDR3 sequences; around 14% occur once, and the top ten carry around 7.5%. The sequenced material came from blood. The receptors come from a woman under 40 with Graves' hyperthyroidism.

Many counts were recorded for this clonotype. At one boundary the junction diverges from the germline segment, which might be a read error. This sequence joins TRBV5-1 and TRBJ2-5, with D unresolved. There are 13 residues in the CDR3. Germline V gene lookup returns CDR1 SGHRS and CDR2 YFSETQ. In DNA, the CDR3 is TGTGCCAGCAGCTTGGGCCGACAAGAGACCCAGTACTTC. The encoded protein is CASSLGRQETQYF.

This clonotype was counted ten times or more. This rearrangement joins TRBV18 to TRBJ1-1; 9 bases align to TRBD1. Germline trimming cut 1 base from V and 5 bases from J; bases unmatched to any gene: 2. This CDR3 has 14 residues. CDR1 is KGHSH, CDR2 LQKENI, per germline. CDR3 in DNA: TGTGCCAGCTCACCACAAGACAGGGGGACTGAAGCTTTCTTT. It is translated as CASSPQDRGTEAFF.

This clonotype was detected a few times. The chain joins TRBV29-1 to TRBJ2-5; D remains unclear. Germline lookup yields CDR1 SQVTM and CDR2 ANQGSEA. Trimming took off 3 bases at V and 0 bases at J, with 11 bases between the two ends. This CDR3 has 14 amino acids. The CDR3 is CSVELTTYQETQYF. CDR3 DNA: TGCAGCGTTGAGTTGACCACGTACCAAGAGACCCAGTACTTC.